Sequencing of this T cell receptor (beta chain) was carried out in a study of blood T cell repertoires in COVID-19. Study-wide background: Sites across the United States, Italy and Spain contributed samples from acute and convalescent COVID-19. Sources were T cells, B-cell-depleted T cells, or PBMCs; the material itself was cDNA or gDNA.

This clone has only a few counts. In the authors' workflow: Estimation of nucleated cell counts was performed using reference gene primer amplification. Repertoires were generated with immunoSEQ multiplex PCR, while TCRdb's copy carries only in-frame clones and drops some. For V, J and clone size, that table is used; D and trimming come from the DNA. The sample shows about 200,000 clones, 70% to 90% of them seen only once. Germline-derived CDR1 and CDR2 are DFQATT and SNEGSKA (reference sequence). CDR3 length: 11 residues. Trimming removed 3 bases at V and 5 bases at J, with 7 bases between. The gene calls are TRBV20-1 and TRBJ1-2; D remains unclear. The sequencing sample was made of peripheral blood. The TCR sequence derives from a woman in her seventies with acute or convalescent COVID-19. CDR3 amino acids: CSASVPYGYTF. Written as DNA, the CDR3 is TGCAGTGCTAGTGTCCCTTATGGCTACACCTTC.